This is a list of T cell receptor beta chains from one sample in a study of blood T cell repertoires in COVID-19. Sequencing was performed with immunoSEQ multiplex PCR; in TCRdb, only in-frame clones are kept and a portion is missing. The sample holds roughly 250,000 clones; 84% are singletons and the top ten take 8.6%. Input material: peripheral blood. The origin of the receptors is a human donor in a cohort sampled during active COVID-19. The CDR3 runs from the conserved cysteine through the conserved F or W. Rows give clone size only sometimes, using once, few, many, or a class for an expanded clone.

>TRBV7-2|.|TRBJ1-4
CASSLGAGGGEKLFF
>TRBV24-1|.|TRBJ2-3
CATSDRQDTQYF
>TRBV10-3|.|TRBJ2-5
CAISTKARDNQETQYF
>TRBV19|.|TRBJ1-2
CASSIPGLSGYTF
>TRBV7-8|.|TRBJ2-1
CASTNYGGRGYNEQFF
>TRBV7-2|.|TRBJ2-3
CASSLGPAGTSTDTQYF
>TRBV5-1|.|TRBJ2-2
CASSPGQGAGGELFF
>TRBV3-1/TRBV3-2|.|TRBJ2-4
CASSPGQGGAKNIQYF
>TRBV19|.|TRBJ2-2
CASISDRVQTGELFF
>TRBV24-1|many|TRBJ2-1
CATSAYNEQFF
>TRBV5-4|.|TRBJ2-2
CASSLESGGATGELFF
>TRBV4-1|.|TRBJ1-4
CASSQGGGREKLFF
>TRBV9|.|TRBJ2-2
CASSGGASGNTGELFF
>TRBV24-1|many|TRBJ2-3
CATSDLASGGSTDTQYF
>TRBV7-2|.|TRBJ1-5
CASSHDRDGNQPQHF
>TRBV10-3|.|TRBJ2-2
CAISEPSGVNTGELFF
>TRBV6-5|.|TRBJ2-7
CASSYSNRGGSEQYF